This paragraph covers one T cell receptor (beta chain) sequence. These data are taken from a study of blood T cell repertoires in COVID-19. Across the study: Acute and convalescent COVID-19 samples came from the United States, Italy and Spain. From T cells, B-cell-depleted T cells, or PBMCs came the material, which was cDNA or gDNA.

V dropped 3 bases and J dropped 2 bases, with 15 bases sitting between them. Looked up from germline, CDR1 is MNHEY and CDR2 is SMNVEV (reference sequence). This CDR3 contains 16 residues. How the authors handled the data: Estimation of nucleated cell counts was performed using reference gene primer amplification. The repertoire was sequenced with immunoSEQ multiplex PCR; TCRdb's copy has only in-frame clones and lacks some. V and J calls and clone size are as listed in that table; D and trimming were resolved from the DNA. The table records 45,000 to 55,000 clones, roughly 87% of them present only once.

The sequenced sample was peripheral blood. The gene calls are TRBV27 and TRBJ2-3; D gene unclear. This sequence was found in a human donor in a cohort sampled during active COVID-19. CDR3 DNA: TGTGCCAGCAGTTTCGGCACTACTATATTCACAGATACGCAGTATTTT. Its translation is CASSFGTTIFTDTQYF.